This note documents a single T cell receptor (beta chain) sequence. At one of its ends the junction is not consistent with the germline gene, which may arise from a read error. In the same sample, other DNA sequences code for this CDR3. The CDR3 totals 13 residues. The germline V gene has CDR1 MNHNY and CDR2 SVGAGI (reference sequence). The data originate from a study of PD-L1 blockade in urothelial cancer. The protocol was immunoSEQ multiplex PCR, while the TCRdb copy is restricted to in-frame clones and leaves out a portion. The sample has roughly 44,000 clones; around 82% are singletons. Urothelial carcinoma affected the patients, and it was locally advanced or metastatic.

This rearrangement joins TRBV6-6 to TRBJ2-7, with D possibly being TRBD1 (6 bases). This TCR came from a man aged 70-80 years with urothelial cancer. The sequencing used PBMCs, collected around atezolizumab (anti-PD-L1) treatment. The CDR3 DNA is TGTGCTAGCAGTAAGGACAGCTCCTACGAGCAGTACTTC. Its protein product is CASSKDSSYEQYF.